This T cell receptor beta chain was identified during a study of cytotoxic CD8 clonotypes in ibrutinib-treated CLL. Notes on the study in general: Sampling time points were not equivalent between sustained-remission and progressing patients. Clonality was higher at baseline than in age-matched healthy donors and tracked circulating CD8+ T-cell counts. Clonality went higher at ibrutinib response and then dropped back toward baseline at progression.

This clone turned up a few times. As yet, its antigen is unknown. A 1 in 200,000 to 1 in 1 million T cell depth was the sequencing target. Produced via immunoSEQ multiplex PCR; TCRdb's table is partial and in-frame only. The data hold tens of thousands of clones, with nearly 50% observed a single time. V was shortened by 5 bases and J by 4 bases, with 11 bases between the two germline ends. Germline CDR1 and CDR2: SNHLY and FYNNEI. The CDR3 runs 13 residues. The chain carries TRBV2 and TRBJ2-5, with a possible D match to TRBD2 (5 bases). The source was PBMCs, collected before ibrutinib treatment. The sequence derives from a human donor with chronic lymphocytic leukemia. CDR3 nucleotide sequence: TGTGCCAGCAGTCGGGATTTAGGAGAGACCCAGTACTTC. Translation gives CASSRDLGETQYF.